This TCR beta chain was observed in a study of OX40 agonist ivuxolimab in advanced cancers. Turning to the study itself: Patients were dosed intravenously with ivuxolimab at 0.01 to 10 mg/kg every 2 weeks. Dose-escalation patients had hepatocellular carcinoma, melanoma, renal cell or head and neck cancer. Participants, 75% to 90% male, averaged roughly 60 years of age, ranging from roughly 23 to 80. Notes on the study in general: Among expanded peripheral T cells, antigen specificity went undetermined.

Sequencing used immunoSEQ multiplex PCR; TCRdb keeps in-frame clones, though not all of them. The sample has 100,000 or so clones; around 91% are singletons. The CDR3 length is 14 residues. J gave up 0 bases and V 6 bases, and 4 bases lay outside the gene matches. Per germline, CDR1 SNHLY and CDR2 FYNNEI. Comments on this clone: What it binds is unknown.

This TCR came from an adult with an advanced solid tumor such as melanoma, head and neck, liver or kidney cancer. This sequence joins TRBV2 and TRBJ2-7, with TRBD2 matching over 8 bases. Sample: CD4+ or CD8+ T cells sorted from blood, taken in a trial of the OX40 agonist ivuxolimab. CDR3 DNA sequence: TGTGCCAGCAGGGAGCGGGGGCACTCCTACGAGCAGTACTTC. This sequence encodes CASRERGHSYEQYF.